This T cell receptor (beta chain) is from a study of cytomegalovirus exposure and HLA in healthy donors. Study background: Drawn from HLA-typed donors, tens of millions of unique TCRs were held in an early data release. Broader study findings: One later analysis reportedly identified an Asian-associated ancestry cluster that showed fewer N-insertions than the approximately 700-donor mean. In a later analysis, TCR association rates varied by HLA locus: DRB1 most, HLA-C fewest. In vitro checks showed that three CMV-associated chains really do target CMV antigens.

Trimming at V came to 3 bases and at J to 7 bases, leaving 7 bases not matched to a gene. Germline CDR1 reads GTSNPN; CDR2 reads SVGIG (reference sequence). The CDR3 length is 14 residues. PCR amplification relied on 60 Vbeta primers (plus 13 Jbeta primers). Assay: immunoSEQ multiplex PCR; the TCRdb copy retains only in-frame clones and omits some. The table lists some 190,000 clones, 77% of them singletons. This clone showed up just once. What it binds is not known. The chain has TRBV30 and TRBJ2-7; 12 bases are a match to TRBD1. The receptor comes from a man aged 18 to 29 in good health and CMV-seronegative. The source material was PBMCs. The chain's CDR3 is CAWSPGTGGFEQYF. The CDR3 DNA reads TGTGCCTGGAGCCCCGGGACAGGGGGCTTTGAGCAGTACTTC.